A single sample gave rise to the 30 T cell receptor beta chains below, sequenced in a study of OX40 agonist ivuxolimab in advanced cancers. The protocol was immunoSEQ multiplex PCR, while the TCRdb copy is restricted to in-frame clones and leaves out a portion. Among fewer than 70,000 clones listed, around 84% were seen once. The sequences come from CD4+ or CD8+ T cells sorted from blood, collected in a trial of the OX40 agonist ivuxolimab. The receptors were sampled from an adult with an advanced solid tumor such as melanoma, head and neck, liver or kidney cancer.

This clone has only a few counts. The V gene is TRBV6-1, the J gene TRBJ1-2; D not resolved. The CDR3 spans 13 residues. The V end lost 1 base, the J end lost 4 bases, and 7 bases lay between the germline ends. Germline CDR1 MNHNS, CDR2 SASEGT. Written as DNA, the CDR3 is TGTGCCAGCAGTGAAGGCAGCTCCTATGGCTACACCTTC. Translated, it gives CASSEGSSYGYTF.

The gene calls are TRBV5-1 and TRBJ2-7, with D unclear. Germline values: CDR1 SGHRS, CDR2 YFSETQ. This CDR3 contains 13 residues. The V end lost 2 bases, the J end lost 6 bases, and 12 bases lay between the germline ends. The CDR3 DNA reads as TGCGCCAGCAGCTTACGACCCCCCCTCGAGCAGTACTTC. This gives the protein CASSLRPPLEQYF.

The chain couples TRBV2 to TRBJ2-1, with D maybe TRBD1 (6 bases). This CDR3 region has 15 residues. V was pared by 6 bases and J by 5 bases, with 17 bases between. Germline V lookup: CDR1 SNHLY, CDR2 FYNNEI. Written as DNA, the CDR3 is TGTGCCAGCAGGAGACTAAGGACAGTTCACAATGAGCAGTTCTTC. Protein sequence: CASRRLRTVHNEQFF.

J is TRBJ2-2 and V is TRBV7-3, with D possibly TRBD2 on 5 matching bases. V was clipped by 5 bases and J by 6 bases, with 10 bases between them. The CDR3 totals 13 residues. Looked up from germline, CDR1 is SGHTA and CDR2 is FQGTGA. As DNA, the CDR3 is TGTGCCAGCAGCACTCTAGCATCCGGGGAGCTGTTTTTT. This translates into CASSTLASGELFF. Looking up the rest from reference TRBV7-3 and TRBJ2-2 gives the full variable domain: GAGVSQTPSNKVTEKGKYVELRCDPISGHTALYWYRQSLGQGPEFLIYFQGTGAADDSGLPNDRFFAVRPEGSVSTLKIQRTERGDSAVYLCASSTLASGELFFGEGSRLTVL.

J is TRBJ1-2 and V is TRBV6-6; D is unclear. The germline CDR1 and CDR2 sequences are MNHNY and SVGAGI (reference sequence). The V end lost 6 bases, the J end lost 3 bases, and 14 bases lay between the germline ends. The CDR3 runs 14 residues. The CDR3 spells CASSREPGDYGYTF. The CDR3 DNA is TGTGCCAGCAGCCGGGAACCGGGAGACTATGGCTACACCTTC.

Worth noting for this clone: The junction shows a germline mismatch at one end, possibly a read error. V is TRBV14 and J is TRBJ1-6, with D perhaps TRBD1 (6 bases). The germline CDR1 and CDR2 sequences are SGHDN and FVKESK. The CDR3 has 16 amino acids. The DNA of the CDR3 is TGTGCCAGCAGTCAAGGGGGGTCCTCCTATAATTCACCCCTCCACTTT. Translating it yields CASSQGGSSYNSPLHF. The whole variable domain, remainder taken from reference TRBV14 and TRBJ1-6, is EAGVTQFPSHSVIEKGQTVTLRCDPISGHDNLYWYRRVMGKEIKFLLHFVKESKQDESGMPNNRFLAERTGGTYSTLKVQPAELEDSGVYFCASSQGGSSYNSPLHFGNGTRLTVT.

This clone was detected only a few times. The rearrangement uses TRBV2 and TRBJ1-1; D unresolved. Trimming took 8 bases from V and 0 from J, leaving 10 bases between them. The germline CDR1 and CDR2 sequences are SNHLY and FYNNEI. The CDR3 runs to 13 residues. The CDR3 spells CASSLGLNTEAFF. In DNA, the CDR3 is TGTGCCAGCTCCCTTGGGCTGAACACTGAAGCTTTCTTT.

The chain recombines TRBV7-2 with TRBJ2-5; D is unresolved. Trimming cost V 2 bases and J 0 bases, with 4 bases left between them. Germline lookup yields CDR1 SGHTA and CDR2 FQGNSA. The CDR3 has 13 amino acids. The CDR3 sequence is CASSLTYQETQYF. The CDR3 DNA is TGTGCCAGCAGCTTAACGTACCAAGAGACCCAGTACTTC.

The genes are TRBV4-2 and TRBJ2-7, with no clear D. Germline V gives CDR1 LGHNA, CDR2 YNFKEQ. V dropped 3 bases and J dropped 0 bases, with 9 bases sitting between them. The CDR3 covers 14 residues. CDR3 nucleotide sequence: TGTGCCAGCAGCCATAAGGCCAGCTCCTACGAGCAGTACTTC. As protein: CASSHKASSYEQYF.

This chain connects TRBV6-6 to TRBJ1-3, with a possible D match to TRBD1 (6 bases). Per the germline V gene, CDR1 is MNHNY and CDR2 is SVGAGI (reference sequence). Trimming cost V 6 bases and J 0 bases, with 12 bases left between them. This CDR3 has 15 residues. CDR3 amino acids: CASRQGLTSGNTIYF. The CDR3 DNA reads as TGTGCCAGCAGACAGGGCCTTACCTCTGGAAACACCATATATTTT.

The chain uses TRBV27 and TRBJ2-5, with 7 bases matching TRBD1. Germline V lookup: CDR1 MNHEY, CDR2 SMNVEV (reference sequence). The length of the CDR3 is 14 residues. J gave up 3 bases and V 5 bases, and 6 bases lay outside the gene matches. The DNA of the CDR3 is TGTGCCAGCAGTCGACAGGGTAATGAAGAGACCCAGTACTTC. Its protein product is CASSRQGNEETQYF.

This chain uses TRBV6-1 with TRBJ1-3; D is undetermined. Germline values: CDR1 MNHNS, CDR2 SASEGT. V was shortened by 4 bases and J by 0 bases, with 10 bases between the two germline ends. The CDR3 contains 15 residues. The CDR3 reads CASSAAGGSGNTIYF. CDR3 nucleotides: TGTGCCAGCAGTGCCGCGGGAGGCTCTGGAAACACCATATATTTT.

The CDR3 loop reads CAISDGASGTYNEQFF. The CDR3 DNA is TGTGCCATCAGTGATGGGGCTAGCGGGACCTACAATGAGCAGTTCTTC. This chain joins TRBV10-3 and TRBJ2-1; 9 nucleotides align to TRBD2. This CDR3 contains 16 residues. J lost 2 bases, V lost 3 bases, and 5 bases had no gene match. Germline V CDR1 and CDR2: ENHRY, SYGVKD.

V usage is TRBV6-1 and J usage is TRBJ2-7, with 12 bases fitting TRBD2. Trimming took 5 bases from V and 1 from J; bases not matched to a gene: 3. The germline V gene encodes CDR1 MNHNS and CDR2 SASEGT. This CDR3 contains 15 residues. The CDR3 region is CASSTGTSGSYEQYF. CDR3 nucleotides: TGTGCCAGCAGTACCGGGACTAGCGGGTCCTACGAGCAGTACTTC.

The gene calls are TRBV7-6 and TRBJ1-6; the D is unclear. CDR3 length: 14 residues. The germline gives CDR1 SGHVS, CDR2 FNYEAQ. V lost 5 bases and J lost 3, with 8 bases in between. CDR3 sequence (DNA): TGTGCCAGCAGCCGTGACCTCTATAATTCACCCCTCCACTTT. Translating it yields CASSRDLYNSPLHF.

The V and J genes are TRBV30 and TRBJ2-3, with D possibly TRBD2 on 5 matching bases. V lost 1 base to trimming and J lost 1 base, with 9 bases between them. The CDR3 is 14 amino acids. Germline V gene data show CDR1 as GTSNPN and CDR2 as SVGIG (reference sequence). The chain's CDR3 is CAWSGGQGTDTQYF. In DNA form, the CDR3 reads TGTGCCTGGAGTGGAGGGCAGGGCACAGATACGCAGTATTTT.

Only one count was recorded for this clone. The V call is TRBV10-3, the J call TRBJ2-5; 12 bases map to TRBD2. J was trimmed by 2 bases and V by 3 bases; bases with no gene match: 4. Germline CDR1 and CDR2: ENHRY and SYGVKD. The CDR3 is 16 amino acids. In DNA, the CDR3 is TGTGCCATCAGTGATGGCCTAGCGGGAGGGCAAGAGACCCAGTACTTC. Translation: CAISDGLAGGQETQYF.

This clone is medium-sized. The sample has other DNA sequences that encode this CDR3 too. The chain is built from TRBV2 and TRBJ1-3; D gene unclear. V lost 2 bases and J 3 bases, leaving 8 bases between the germline ends. CDR1 is SNHLY, CDR2 FYNNEI, per germline. The CDR3 sequence is 14 residues long. The CDR3 loop is CASSEPRSGNTIYF. For the CDR3, the DNA is TGTGCCAGCAGTGAACCCAGGAGTGGAAACACCATATATTTT.

The rearrangement links TRBV6-1 to TRBJ2-5, with 8 bases that match TRBD2. This CDR3 has 14 amino acids. Germline V gives CDR1 MNHNS, CDR2 SASEGT. Trimming cost V 4 bases and J 2 bases; bases outside gene matches: 3. CDR3 nucleotide sequence: TGTGCCAGCAGTGGGGGACTAGTTCAAGAGACCCAGTACTTC. It translates to CASSGGLVQETQYF.

The chain is built from TRBV5-6 and TRBJ2-3; maybe TRBD1 (6 bases). V was shortened by 0 bases and J by 6 bases, with 20 bases between the two germline ends. Germline CDR1 reads SGHDT; CDR2 reads YYEEEE. This CDR3 region has 17 residues. CDR3 protein: CASSLGQGLILRDTQYF. The CDR3 coding sequence is TGTGCCAGCAGCTTGGGCCAGGGGTTGATTCTCAGGGATACGCAGTATTTT.

This chain connects TRBV5-4 to TRBJ2-7; perhaps TRBD2 as D (5 bases). Germline V gene lookup returns CDR1 SGHNT and CDR2 YYREEE (reference sequence). The CDR3 contains 14 residues. V lost 7 bases to trimming and J lost 5 bases, with 19 bases between them. The CDR3 DNA is TGTGCCAGCTCCGGAGGCGGACGAGCCGACGAGCAGTACTTC. Encoded protein: CASSGGGRADEQYF.

This clone was found a few times. The genes are TRBV15 and TRBJ1-1; 8 bases align to TRBD1. The CDR3 is 14 amino acids. CDR1 LNHNV and CDR2 YYDKDF come from the germline V gene (reference sequence). Losses at the gene ends were 1 base for V and 5 bases for J; bases not matched to a gene: 3. The CDR3 protein is CATSRGQGRTEAFF. CDR3 coding DNA: TGTGCCACCAGCAGAGGACAGGGGAGGACTGAAGCTTTCTTT.

The rearrangement joins TRBV7-2 to TRBJ1-1; possible D gene TRBD1, 5 bases. Deletions cut 5 bases from V and 11 bases from J, with 18 bases between. CDR3 size: 13 residues. From germline, CDR1 is SGHTA and CDR2 FQGNSA. For the CDR3, the DNA is TGTGCCAGCAGCCTCGGGACTCTCTCAAATGCTTTCTTT. It yields the protein CASSLGTLSNAFF.

This chain links TRBV19 with TRBJ2-5; tentatively, D is TRBD1 (7 bases). CDR1 is LNHDA and CDR2 is SQIVND in the germline V gene (reference sequence). Trimming left V 3 bases short and J 3 bases short, with 17 bases between. This CDR3 is built from 16 residues. CDR3 loop: CASSMGQRGGKETQYF. CDR3 bases: TGTGCCAGTAGTATGGGACAGAGGGGCGGGAAAGAGACCCAGTACTTC. Together with reference TRBV19 and TRBJ2-5, the CDR3 gives the full variable domain: DGGITQSPKYLFRKEGQNVTLSCEQNLNHDAMYWYRQDPGQGLRLIYYSQIVNDFQKGDIAEGYSVSREKKESFPLTVTSAQKNPTAFYLCASSMGQRGGKETQYFGPGTRLLVL.

The CDR3 reads CASSPPGPLGYTF. The CDR3 DNA reads as TGTGCCAGCAGCCCCCCAGGACCGCTTGGCTACACCTTC. V gene TRBV4-2 combines with J gene TRBJ1-2; D is undetermined. Germline CDR1 reads LGHNA; CDR2 reads YNFKEQ. This CDR3 is 13 amino acids long. With 4 bases removed from V and 7 bases from J, the gap between germline ends came to 13 bases.

This clone was picked up a small number of times. This chain connects TRBV10-2 to TRBJ2-1, with D possibly TRBD2 on 7 matching bases. CDR3 length equals 12 residues. Trimming cost V 3 bases and J 15 bases, with 15 bases left between them. CDR1 is WSHSY, CDR2 SAAADI, per germline. Here the CDR3 DNA reads TGCGCCAGCAGTGAAGGGGGGGGTGGTCCGTTCTTC. It codes for CASSEGGGGPFF.

The V gene is TRBV10-3, the J gene TRBJ1-5; no firm D call. CDR1 and CDR2 (germline): ENHRY, SYGVKD. The CDR3 has 13 amino acids. Trimming stripped 3 bases from V and 5 bases from J, with 8 bases between. In DNA form, the CDR3 reads TGTGCCATCAGTGATATCGGTGATCAGCCCCAGCATTTT. As protein: CAISDIGDQPQHF.

The V call is TRBV5-4, the J call TRBJ2-7; 10 positions agree with TRBD2. CDR1 SGHNT and CDR2 YYREEE come from the germline V gene (reference sequence). The CDR3 has 15 residues. V was pared by 4 bases and J by 4 bases, with 8 bases of the junction left unmatched. The CDR3 spells CASSPSGRATYEQYF. CDR3 nucleotides: TGTGCCAGCAGCCCGAGCGGGAGGGCCACATACGAGCAGTACTTC.

This chain connects TRBV5-4 to TRBJ1-2; 7 bases are shared with TRBD1. V lost 4 bases, J lost 1 base, and 4 bases stayed unmatched. CDR3 length equals 14 residues. Germline V gene lookup returns CDR1 SGHNT and CDR2 YYREEE (reference sequence). As DNA, the CDR3 is TGTGCCAGCAGCCGGGGGGACAGTAACTATGGCTACACCTTC. Encoded protein: CASSRGDSNYGYTF.

V usage is TRBV29-1 and J usage is TRBJ1-1, with 7 bases lining up with TRBD1. With 5 bases clipped from V and 3 bases from J, the junction kept 9 bases outside the gene matches. The CDR3 contains 14 residues. CDR1 is SQVTM, CDR2 ANQGSEA, per germline. The CDR3 bases are TGCAGCGTTCTGGGTGGCAGGGGGTACACTGAAGCTTTCTTT. It yields the protein CSVLGGRGYTEAFF.